One sample yielded the 17 T cell receptor beta chains listed below, sequenced in a study of Tregs in tolerant kidney transplant recipients. Profiling relied on immunoSEQ multiplex PCR, and the TCRdb table lists in-frame clones only, not all of them. The sample carries under 80,000 clones, approximately 85% recorded once. Here the sequenced sample was Tregs from blood, taken before the transplant. Receptors originate from a human donor who received a combined kidney and bone marrow transplant.

The V gene is TRBV7-6, the J gene TRBJ2-1, with TRBD2 matching 7 bases. CDR3 length: 15 residues. V dropped 4 bases and J dropped 9; count of bases not matched to a gene: 12. Germline V gene data show CDR1 as SGHVS and CDR2 as FNYEAQ. The CDR3 protein is CASSSPFGTTIEQFF. The CDR3 bases are TGTGCCAGCAGCTCTCCCTTTGGGACTACAATTGAGCAGTTCTTC.

This rearrangement joins TRBV27 to TRBJ2-7; weak D call: TRBD1 (5 bases). This CDR3 spans 13 amino acids. Germline V gene lookup returns CDR1 MNHEY and CDR2 SMNVEV (reference sequence). V lost 3 bases and J 3 bases, leaving 9 bases between the germline ends. For the CDR3, the DNA is TGTGCCAGCAGTTTCCTCCAGGGCTACGAGCAGTACTTC. Translation: CASSFLQGYEQYF.

This clone was observed a handful of times. The chain combines TRBV10-3 with TRBJ2-2; TRBD2 aligns across 9 bases. The ends lost 2 bases at V and 4 bases at J; junction bases unmatched: 5. Looked up from germline, CDR1 is ENHRY and CDR2 is SYGVKD. This CDR3 is 16 amino acids long. The CDR3 nucleotides read TGTGCCATCAGTGAGGCGACTAGCGGACTCACCGGGGAGCTGTTTTTT. Translating gives CAISEATSGLTGELFF.

The rearrangement links TRBV30 to TRBJ2-7; D is unclear. V shed 4 bases and J shed 2 bases, with 6 bases lying between them. CDR3 length: 11 amino acids. Per the germline V gene, CDR1 is GTSNPN and CDR2 is SVGIG (reference sequence). The CDR3 reads CAWKRPYEQYF. In DNA form, the CDR3 reads TGTGCCTGGAAAAGGCCCTACGAGCAGTACTTC. The full variable domain, with the rest looked up from reference TRBV30 and TRBJ2-7, is SQTIHQWPATLVQPVGSPLSLECTVEGTSNPNLYWYRQAAGRGLQLLFYSVGIGQISSEVPQNLSASRPQDRQFILSSKKLLLSDSGFYLCAWKRPYEQYFGPGTRLTVT.

V gene TRBV19 combines with J gene TRBJ2-2; D unclear. V lost 3 bases, J lost 0 bases, and 5 bases lay in between. CDR1 LNHDA and CDR2 SQIVND come from the germline V gene (reference sequence). The CDR3 loop spans 14 amino acids. CDR3 amino acids: CASSIRPNTGELFF. DNA of the CDR3: TGTGCCAGTAGTATCCGGCCGAACACCGGGGAGCTGTTTTTT. Full variable domain (rest looked up from reference TRBV19 and TRBJ2-2): DGGITQSPKYLFRKEGQNVTLSCEQNLNHDAMYWYRQDPGQGLRLIYYSQIVNDFQKGDIAEGYSVSREKKESFPLTVTSAQKNPTAFYLCASSIRPNTGELFFGEGSRLTVL.

V and J are TRBV27 and TRBJ2-3; no reliable D call. The CDR3 spans 13 residues. The germline V gene has CDR1 MNHEY and CDR2 SMNVEV (reference sequence). Trimming removed 3 bases at V and 6 bases at J, with 10 bases between. The CDR3 is CASSFPGFDTQYF. CDR3 bases: TGTGCCAGCAGTTTCCCAGGTTTTGATACGCAGTATTTT.

This clone was detected a few times. The rearrangement joins TRBV6-6 to TRBJ1-1; tentatively, D is TRBD1 (5 bases). Germline V gene sequence: CDR1 MNHNY, CDR2 SVGAGI (reference sequence). V was shortened by 5 bases and J by 6 bases, with 13 bases between the two germline ends. CDR3 length equals 13 residues. The CDR3 loop reads CASSAGSLAEAFF. CDR3 sequence (DNA): TGTGCCAGCAGTGCAGGGAGTTTGGCTGAAGCTTTCTTT.

The chain couples TRBV19 to TRBJ1-6; D is unclear. Trimming pared 4 bases from V and 9 bases from J, leaving 7 bases between. The germline V gene encodes CDR1 LNHDA and CDR2 SQIVND (reference sequence). This CDR3 is 12 amino acids long. CDR3 in amino acids: CASSTRSSPLHF. The CDR3 nucleotides are TGTGCCAGTAGTACCCGAAGTTCACCCCTCCACTTT.

The rearrangement joins TRBV7-2 to TRBJ2-5, with D possibly TRBD2 on 6 matching bases. V shed 5 bases and J shed 3 bases, with 19 bases lying between them. CDR1 and CDR2 from the germline V gene are SGHTA and FQGNSA. The CDR3 sequence is 16 residues long. Here the CDR3 reads CASSTATPGLEETQYF. In nucleotides, the CDR3 is TGTGCCAGCAGCACCGCTACACCGGGACTGGAAGAGACCCAGTACTTC.

This rearrangement joins TRBV5-4 to TRBJ1-2; D is perhaps TRBD1 (5 bases). This CDR3 region has 14 residues. V lost 4 bases to trimming and J lost 1 base, with 11 bases between them. CDR1 SGHNT and CDR2 YYREEE come from the germline V gene (reference sequence). CDR3 protein: CASSAGGLNYGYTF. DNA of the CDR3: TGTGCCAGCAGCGCGGGGGGTCTTAACTATGGCTACACCTTC.

This clone showed up just once. The chain recombines TRBV5-6 with TRBJ2-1, with 9 bases lining up with TRBD2. The CDR3 length is 15 residues. V was clipped by 0 bases and J by 8 bases; unmatched bases: 6. Germline CDR1 is SGHDT and CDR2 is YYEEEE. CDR3 in DNA: TGTGCCAGCAGCTTGGTGAGCGGGGGGACCGATGAGCAGTTCTTC. Protein sequence: CASSLVSGGTDEQFF.

V gene TRBV4-3 combines with J gene TRBJ1-1; D gene ambiguous. Germline CDR1 reads LGHNA; CDR2 reads YSLEER. Trimming stripped 5 bases from V and 2 bases from J, with 12 bases between. This CDR3 is built from 14 residues. CDR3 sequence: CASSRWSQNTEAFF. CDR3 coding DNA: TGCGCCAGCAGCAGATGGTCCCAAAACACTGAAGCTTTCTTT.

The rearrangement uses TRBV5-4 and TRBJ2-7; 12 bases map to TRBD2. Germline V CDR1 and CDR2: SGHNT, YYREEE (reference sequence). The junction had 2 bases not matched to a gene; V was cut back by 0 bases and J by 1 base. This CDR3 comprises 16 residues. The CDR3 region has the DNA TGTGCCAGCAGCTTGGGACTAGCGGGGGCATCCTACGAGCAGTACTTC. Translation gives CASSLGLAGASYEQYF.

This sequence joins TRBV5-6 and TRBJ2-7; TRBD1 matches at 7 bases. The junction had 5 bases not matched to a gene; V was cut back by 0 bases and J by 2 bases. Germline V gene sequence: CDR1 SGHDT, CDR2 YYEEEE. The CDR3 runs 15 residues. The CDR3 DNA sequence: TGTGCCAGCAGCTTGGTTCCAGGACAGGCCTACGAGCAGTACTTC. Its translation is CASSLVPGQAYEQYF.

V usage is TRBV4-1 and J usage is TRBJ2-1, with D possibly being TRBD1 (6 bases). Trimming removed 4 bases at V and 8 bases at J, with 24 bases between. There are 17 residues in the CDR3. Germline V lookup: CDR1 MGHRA, CDR2 YSYEKL. CDR3 amino acids: CASSREPFGGLSYEQFF. In DNA, the CDR3 is TGCGCCAGCAGCCGTGAACCTTTTGGGGGCTTATCCTATGAGCAGTTCTTC.

V and J are TRBV10-1 and TRBJ2-1, with 7 bases matching TRBD1. The germline V gene encodes CDR1 WNHNN and CDR2 SYGVQD (reference sequence). CDR3 length equals 16 residues. V trimming: 4 bases; J trimming: 0 bases; junction bases outside the gene matches: 6. CDR3 residues: CASSARQGSSYNEQFF. The CDR3 DNA sequence: TGCGCCAGCAGTGCCAGACAGGGAAGCTCCTACAATGAGCAGTTCTTC.

This clone appeared a few times. J is TRBJ2-1 and V is TRBV6-5, with TRBD1 identical over 7 bases. Germline trimming cut 6 bases from V and 10 bases from J; bases unmatched to any gene: 3. Looked up from germline, CDR1 is MNHEY and CDR2 is SVGAGI. CDR3 size: 11 residues. The CDR3, as DNA: TGTGCCAGCAGACAGGACAGGGAGCAGTTCTTC. Protein: CASRQDREQFF.